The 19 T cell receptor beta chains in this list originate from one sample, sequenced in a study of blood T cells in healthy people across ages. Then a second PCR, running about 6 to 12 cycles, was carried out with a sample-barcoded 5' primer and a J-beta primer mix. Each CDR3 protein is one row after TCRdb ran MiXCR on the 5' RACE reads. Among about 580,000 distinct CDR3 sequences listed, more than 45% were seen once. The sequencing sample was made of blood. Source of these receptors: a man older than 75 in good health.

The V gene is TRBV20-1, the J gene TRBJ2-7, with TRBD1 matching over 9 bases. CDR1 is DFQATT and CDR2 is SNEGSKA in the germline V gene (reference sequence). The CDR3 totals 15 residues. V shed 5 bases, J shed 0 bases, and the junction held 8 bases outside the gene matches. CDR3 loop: CSAARDREFSYEQYF. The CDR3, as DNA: TGCAGTGCTGCCCGGGACAGGGAGTTCTCCTACGAGCAGTACTTC.

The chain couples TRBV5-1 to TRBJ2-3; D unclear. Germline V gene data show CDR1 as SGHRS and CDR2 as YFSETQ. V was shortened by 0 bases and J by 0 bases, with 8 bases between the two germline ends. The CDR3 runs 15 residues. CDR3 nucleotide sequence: TGCGCCAGCAGCTTGGGGATCTCTAGCACAGATACGCAGTATTTT. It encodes CASSLGISSTDTQYF.

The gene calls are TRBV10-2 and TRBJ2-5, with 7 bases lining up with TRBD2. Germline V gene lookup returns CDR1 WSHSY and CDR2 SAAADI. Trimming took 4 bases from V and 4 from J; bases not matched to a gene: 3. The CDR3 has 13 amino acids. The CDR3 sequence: CASSVVAGETQYF. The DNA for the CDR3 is TGCGCCAGCAGTGTGGTAGCGGGAGAGACCCAGTACTTC.

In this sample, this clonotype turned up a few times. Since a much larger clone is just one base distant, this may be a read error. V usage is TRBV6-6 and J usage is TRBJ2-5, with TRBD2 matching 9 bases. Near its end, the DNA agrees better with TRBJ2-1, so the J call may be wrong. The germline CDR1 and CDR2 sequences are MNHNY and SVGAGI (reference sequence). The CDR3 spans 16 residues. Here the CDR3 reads CASSYSIAGVGETQFF. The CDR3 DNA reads TGTGCCAGCAGTTACTCAATAGCGGGAGTCGGTGAGACCCAGTTCTTC.

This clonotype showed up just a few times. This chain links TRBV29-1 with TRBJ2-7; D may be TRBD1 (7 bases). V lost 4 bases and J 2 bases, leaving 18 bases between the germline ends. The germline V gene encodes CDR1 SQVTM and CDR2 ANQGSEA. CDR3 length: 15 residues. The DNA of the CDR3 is TGCAGCGTTGTTGGAGGGGGCAGTTTGCCCTACGAGCAGTACTTC. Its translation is CSVVGGGSLPYEQYF.

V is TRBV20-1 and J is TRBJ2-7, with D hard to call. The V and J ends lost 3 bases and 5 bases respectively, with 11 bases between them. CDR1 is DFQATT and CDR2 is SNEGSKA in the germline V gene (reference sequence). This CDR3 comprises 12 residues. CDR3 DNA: TGCAGTGCTAGTGCTGGGTTCGACGAGCAGTACTTC. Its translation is CSASAGFDEQYF.

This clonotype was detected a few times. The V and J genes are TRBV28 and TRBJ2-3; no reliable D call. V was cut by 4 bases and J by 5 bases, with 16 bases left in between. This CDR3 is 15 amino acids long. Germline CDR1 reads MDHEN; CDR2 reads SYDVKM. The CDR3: CASSSLEILRDTQYF. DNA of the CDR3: TGTGCCAGCAGTTCCCTGGAGATCCTACGAGATACGCAGTATTTT.

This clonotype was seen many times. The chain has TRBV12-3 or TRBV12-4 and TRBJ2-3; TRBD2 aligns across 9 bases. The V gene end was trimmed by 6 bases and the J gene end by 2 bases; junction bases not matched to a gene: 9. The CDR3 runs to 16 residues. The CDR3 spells CASSPSSGRNTDTQYF. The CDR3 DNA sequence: TGTGCCAGCAGCCCATCAAGCGGGAGGAACACAGATACGCAGTATTTT.

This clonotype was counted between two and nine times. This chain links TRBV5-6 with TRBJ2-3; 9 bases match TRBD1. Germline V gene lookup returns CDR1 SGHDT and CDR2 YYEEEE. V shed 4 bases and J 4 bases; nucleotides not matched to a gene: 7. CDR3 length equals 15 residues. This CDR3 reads CASSATGGAADTQYF. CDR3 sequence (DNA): TGTGCCAGCAGCGCCACAGGGGGCGCGGCAGATACGCAGTATTTT. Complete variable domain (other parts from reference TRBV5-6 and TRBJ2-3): DAGVTQSPTHLIKTRGQQVTLRCSPKSGHDTVSWYQQALGQGPQFIFQYYEEEERQRGNFPDRFSGHQFPNYSSELNVNALLLGDSALYLCASSATGGAADTQYFGPGTRLTVL.

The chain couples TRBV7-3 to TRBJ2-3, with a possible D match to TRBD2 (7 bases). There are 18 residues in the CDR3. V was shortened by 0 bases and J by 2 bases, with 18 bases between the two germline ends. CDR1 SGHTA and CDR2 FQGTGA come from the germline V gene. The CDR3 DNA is TGTGCCAGCAGCTTAACGAGCTCTGGCGGGGGCTTCACAGATACGCAGTATTTT. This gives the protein CASSLTSSGGGFTDTQYF.

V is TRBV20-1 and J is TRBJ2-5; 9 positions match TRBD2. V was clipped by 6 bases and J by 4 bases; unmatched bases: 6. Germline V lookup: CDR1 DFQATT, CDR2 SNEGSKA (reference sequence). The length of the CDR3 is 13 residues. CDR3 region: CSAVGLAIETQYF. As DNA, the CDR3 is TGCAGTGCAGTGGGACTAGCTATAGAGACCCAGTACTTC.

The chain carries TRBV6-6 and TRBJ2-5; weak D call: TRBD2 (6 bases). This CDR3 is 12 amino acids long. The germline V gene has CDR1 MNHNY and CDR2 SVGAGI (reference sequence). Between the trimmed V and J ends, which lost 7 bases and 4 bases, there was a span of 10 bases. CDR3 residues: CASNQGGETQYF. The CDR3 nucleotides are TGTGCCAGCAACCAGGGAGGAGAGACCCAGTACTTC.

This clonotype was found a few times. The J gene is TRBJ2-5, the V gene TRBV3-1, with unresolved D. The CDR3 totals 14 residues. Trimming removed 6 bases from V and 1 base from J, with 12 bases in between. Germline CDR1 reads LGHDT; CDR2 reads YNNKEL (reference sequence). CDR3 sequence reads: CASSTVWSQETQYF. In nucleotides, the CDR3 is TGTGCCAGCAGTACTGTTTGGTCCCAAGAGACCCAGTACTTC.

The CDR3 DNA follows: TGCAGTGCTAGTAGGACGGGACTCCAATCTAGTGAGCAGTTCTTC. Its translation is CSASRTGLQSSEQFF. V and J are TRBV20-1 and TRBJ2-1, with a tentative D call TRBD2 (6 bases). V was clipped by 3 bases and J by 9 bases, with 21 bases between them. Germline V gene lookup returns CDR1 DFQATT and CDR2 SNEGSKA (reference sequence). The length of the CDR3 is 15 residues.

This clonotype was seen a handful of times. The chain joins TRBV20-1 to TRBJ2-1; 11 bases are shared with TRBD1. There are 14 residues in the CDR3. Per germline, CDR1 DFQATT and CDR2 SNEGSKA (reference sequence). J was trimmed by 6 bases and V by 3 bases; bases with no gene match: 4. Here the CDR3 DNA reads TGCAGTGCTAGGGACAGGGGGCGCCTCAATGAGCAGTTCTTC. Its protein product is CSARDRGRLNEQFF.

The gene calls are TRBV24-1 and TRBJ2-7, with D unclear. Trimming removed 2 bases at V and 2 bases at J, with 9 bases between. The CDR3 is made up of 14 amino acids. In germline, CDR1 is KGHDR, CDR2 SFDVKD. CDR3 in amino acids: CATSDSEPPYEQYF. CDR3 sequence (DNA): TGTGCCACCAGTGATTCTGAACCCCCCTACGAGCAGTACTTC.

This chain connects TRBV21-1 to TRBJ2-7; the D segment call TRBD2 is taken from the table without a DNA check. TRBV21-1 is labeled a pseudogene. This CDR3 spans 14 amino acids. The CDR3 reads CASERTSDYYEQYF. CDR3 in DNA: TGTGCCAGCGAGAGGACTAGCGATTATTACGAGCAGTACTTC.

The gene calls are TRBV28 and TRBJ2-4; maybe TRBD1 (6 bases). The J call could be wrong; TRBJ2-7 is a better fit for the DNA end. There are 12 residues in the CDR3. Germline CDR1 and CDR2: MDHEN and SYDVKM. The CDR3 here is CASYGDTYEQYF. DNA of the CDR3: TGTGCCAGCTATGGGGACACCTACGAGCAGTACTTC.

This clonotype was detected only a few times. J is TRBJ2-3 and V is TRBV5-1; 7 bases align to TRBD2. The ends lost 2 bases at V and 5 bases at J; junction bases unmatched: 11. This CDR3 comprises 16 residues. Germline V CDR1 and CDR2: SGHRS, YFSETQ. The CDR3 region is CASSFISGGSLDTQYF. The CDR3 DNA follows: TGCGCCAGCAGCTTTATTTCGGGGGGTTCTTTAGATACGCAGTATTTT.